Listed below are T cell receptor beta chains from one sample, sequenced in a study of PD-1 blockade in classical Hodgkin lymphoma. Only in-frame clones appear in the TCRdb table, and some are missing; sequencing was by immunoSEQ multiplex PCR. The table has 20,000 to 30,000 clones, approximately 70% seen once. The source was peripheral blood mononuclear cells (PBMCs), collected at baseline. The receptors come from a human donor with classical Hodgkin lymphoma. The CDR3 runs from the conserved cysteine through the conserved F or W. Each record gives: V gene, D gene, J gene, clone size, CDR3 protein, CDR3 DNA. A D gene is named only where the DNA matches it firmly. Clone sizes are given selectively: once, few, many, or a class where the clone is expanded.

>TRBV27|NA|TRBJ2-6|NA
CASSLLGAGANVLTF
TGTGCCAGCAGTTTACTGGGGGCTGGGGCCAACGTCCTGACTTTC
>TRBV11-2|NA|TRBJ2-7|NA
CASSLETFTYGQYF
TGTGCCAGCAGCTTAGAGACATTCACCTACGGGCAGTACTTC
>TRBV2|NA|TRBJ2-7|few
CASSVRGGRSYEQYF
TGTGCCAGCAGTGTTCGAGGGGGAAGATCCTACGAGCAGTACTTC
>TRBV27|NA|TRBJ1-2|NA
CASRAPSLSLGDYGYTF
TGTGCCAGCAGGGCACCCTCCCTGTCCCTAGGCGACTATGGCTACACCTTC
>TRBV5-1|TRBD1|TRBJ1-6|once
CASSFGTGGDTLHF
TGCGCCAGCAGCTTTGGGACAGGGGGTGACACCCTCCACTTT
>TRBV28|TRBD1|TRBJ2-7|medium-sized
CASSFSRQGSYEQYF
TGTGCCAGCAGTTTTTCGAGACAGGGGTCCTACGAGCAGTACTTC
>TRBV4-1|TRBD1|TRBJ2-1|few
CASSQEGQGAYNEQFF
TGCGCCAGCAGCCAAGAGGGACAGGGGGCCTACAATGAGCAGTTCTTC
>TRBV7-6|NA|TRBJ2-1|NA
CASSPLDNEQFF
TGTGCCAGCAGCCCCCTTGACAATGAGCAGTTCTTC
>TRBV28|NA|TRBJ1-4|NA
CASNSAGELPEKLFF
TGTGCCAGCAACTCCGCAGGGGAACTTCCTGAAAAACTGTTTTTT
>TRBV11-2|TRBD2|TRBJ2-1|NA
CASSLVTSGGEYEQFF
TGTGCCAGCAGCTTAGTAACTAGCGGGGGCGAGTATGAGCAGTTCTTC
>TRBV11-2|NA|TRBJ2-1|NA
CASSSGEIGPQQFF
TGTGCCAGCAGCTCAGGGGAAATAGGCCCTCAGCAGTTCTTC
>TRBV11-2|TRBD1|TRBJ1-3|NA
CASSLSGQTGVTGNTIYF
TGTGCCAGCAGCTTATCAGGACAGACAGGGGTTACTGGAAACACCATATATTTT
>TRBV7-8|TRBD1|TRBJ2-5|few
CASSLRDRGRETQYF
TGTGCCAGCAGCTTAAGGGACAGGGGGAGAGAGACCCAGTACTTC
>TRBV30|NA|TRBJ1-1|few
CAWSVLGVNTEAFF
TGTGCCTGGAGTGTATTGGGGGTGAACACTGAAGCTTTCTTT
>TRBV2|TRBD1|TRBJ2-7|NA
CASTSGTGLYEQYF
TGTGCCAGCACCTCCGGGACAGGGCTCTACGAGCAGTACTTC
>TRBV4-1|NA|TRBJ1-2|NA
CASSQESAYTF
TGCGCCAGCAGCCAAGAATCGGCCTACACCTTC
>TRBV10-3|NA|TRBJ2-1|NA
CAIGKAVREGNEQFF
TGTGCCATCGGAAAGGCGGTACGAGAGGGCAATGAGCAGTTCTTC
>TRBV4-2|NA|TRBJ2-7|NA
CASSQDSLSYEQYF
TGTGCCAGCAGCCAAGATTCTTTATCCTACGAGCAGTACTTC
>TRBV19|NA|TRBJ2-7|NA
CASSISVSYEQYF
TGTGCCAGTAGTATCTCGGTTTCCTACGAGCAGTACTTC
>TRBV21-1|NA|TRBJ1-5|NA
CASSKATQTGNKNQPQHF
TGTGCCAGCAGCAAAGCGACACAAACAGGGAACAAAAATCAGCCCCAGCATTTT
>TRBV7-2|NA|TRBJ2-1|NA
CASSLDGDSYNEQFF
TGTGCCAGCAGCTTAGACGGGGACTCCTACAATGAGCAGTTCTTC
>TRBV27|TRBD2|TRBJ2-3|NA
CASRLAGDGLGSDTQYF
TGTGCCAGCAGGCTAGCGGGGGATGGTTTAGGTTCAGATACGCAGTATTTT
>TRBV27|NA|TRBJ1-3|NA
CASSSQGAGNTIYF
TGTGCCAGCAGTTCCCAGGGAGCTGGAAACACCATATATTTT
>TRBV5-4|TRBD1|TRBJ2-1|NA
CASSNRQGLREQFF
TGTGCCAGCAGCAATCGACAGGGATTGAGGGAGCAGTTCTTC
>TRBV7-9|TRBD2|TRBJ2-7|NA
CASSLAGTTYEQYF
TGTGCCAGCAGCTTAGCGGGGACTACATACGAGCAGTACTTC
>TRBV9|TRBD2|TRBJ2-3|NA
CASSGTSGGFTDTQYF
TGTGCCAGCAGCGGGACTAGCGGGGGCTTCACAGATACGCAGTATTTT
>TRBV7-9|TRBD2|TRBJ2-1|few
CASKLAGGPSEQFF
TGTGCCAGCAAACTAGCGGGGGGGCCCAGTGAGCAGTTCTTC
>TRBV11-2|NA|TRBJ1-1|NA
CASSFESARGEAFF
TGTGCCAGCAGCTTCGAAAGCGCTCGGGGTGAAGCTTTCTTT
>TRBV6-6|NA|TRBJ1-1|NA
CASSLGQGSTEAFF
TGTGCCAGCAGTTTAGGGCAGGGAAGCACTGAAGCTTTCTTT
>TRBV5-4|NA|TRBJ1-1|NA
CASSLAEWTEAFF
TGTGCCAGCAGCTTGGCCGAGTGGACTGAAGCTTTCTTT
>TRBV11-3|NA|TRBJ1-1|NA
CASSIGPLTGAFF
TGTGCCAGCAGCATTGGGCCCTTGACAGGAGCTTTCTTT